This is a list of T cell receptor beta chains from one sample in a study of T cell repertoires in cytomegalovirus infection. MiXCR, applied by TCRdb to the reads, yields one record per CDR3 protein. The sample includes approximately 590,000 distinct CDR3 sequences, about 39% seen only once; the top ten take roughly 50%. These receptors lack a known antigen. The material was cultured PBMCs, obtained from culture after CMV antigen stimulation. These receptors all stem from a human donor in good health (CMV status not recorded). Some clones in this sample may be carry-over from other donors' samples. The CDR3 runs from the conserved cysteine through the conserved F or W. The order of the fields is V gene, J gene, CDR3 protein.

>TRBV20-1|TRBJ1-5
CSAPGISNQPQHF
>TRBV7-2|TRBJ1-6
CASSRDWSNSPLHF
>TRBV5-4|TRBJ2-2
CASSSGGGGLTGELFF
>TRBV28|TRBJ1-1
CASSLSRRADPLGEAFF
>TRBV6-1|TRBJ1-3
CASRRTGGLDAGNTIYF
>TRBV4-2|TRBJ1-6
CASSQGQANSPLHF
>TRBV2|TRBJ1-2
CASRGGGPGYTF
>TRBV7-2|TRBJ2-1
CASSLPQGYEQFF
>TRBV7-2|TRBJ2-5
CASSLGGAREAQYF
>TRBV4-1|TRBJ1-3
CASSSRTGVISGNTIYF
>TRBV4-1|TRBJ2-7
CASSQAGDGYEQYF
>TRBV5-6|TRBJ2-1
CASSLVSGASYNEQFF
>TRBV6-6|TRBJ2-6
CASSWDRYTGANVLTF
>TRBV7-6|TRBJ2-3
CASSPTGPGDTQYF
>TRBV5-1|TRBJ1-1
CASSLYGRSHENTEAFF
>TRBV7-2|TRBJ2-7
CASSKGGQGYEQYF
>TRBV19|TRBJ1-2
CASNTSPGRRDFNYGYTF
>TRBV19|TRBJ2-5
CASSLGLAGGPKETQYF
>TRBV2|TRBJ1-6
CASNTELSSPLHF
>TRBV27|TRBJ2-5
CASSQTPSGAGETQYF
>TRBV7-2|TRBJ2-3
CASSLVVDTQYF
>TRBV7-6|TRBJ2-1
CASSLGTSGRDEQFF
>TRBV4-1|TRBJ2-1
CASSYTGTDYNEQFF
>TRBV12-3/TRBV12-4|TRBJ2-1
CASSSLAGAYNEQFF
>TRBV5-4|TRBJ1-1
CASSLEVRVTEAFF
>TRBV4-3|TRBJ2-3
CASSQGNGAGGTDTQYF
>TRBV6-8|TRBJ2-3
CASGRLDTQYF
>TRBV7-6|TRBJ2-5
CASGPQGLRAQYF
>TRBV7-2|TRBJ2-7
CASSRGTSGGVLREQYF
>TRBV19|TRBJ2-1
CASSRWGAVDEQFF
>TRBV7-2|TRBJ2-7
CASSLISALGEQYF
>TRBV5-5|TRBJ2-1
CASNMDPDNEQFF
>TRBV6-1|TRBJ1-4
CAAQGSPNEKLFF
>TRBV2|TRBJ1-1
CASRTDRGKVEAFF
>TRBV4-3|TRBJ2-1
CASRRMEGGPHNEQFF
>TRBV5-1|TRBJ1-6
CASSGGQGTSPLHF
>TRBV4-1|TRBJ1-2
CASSQDRNIYGYTF
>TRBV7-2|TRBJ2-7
CASCMSSGTYEQYF
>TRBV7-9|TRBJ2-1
CASTPPQGFFLKEQFF
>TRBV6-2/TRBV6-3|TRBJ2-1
CASRNLAAYNEQFF
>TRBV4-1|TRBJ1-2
CASSQDGGDSSFNYGYTF
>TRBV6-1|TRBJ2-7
CASRMTVTYEQYF
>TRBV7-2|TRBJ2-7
CASSLRLGPYEQYF
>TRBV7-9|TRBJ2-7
CASSLTSGGGYEQYF
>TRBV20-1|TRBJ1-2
CSARVPGLDYGYTF
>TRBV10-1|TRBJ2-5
CASSAGRETETQYF
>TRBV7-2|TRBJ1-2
CASSATRYYGYTF
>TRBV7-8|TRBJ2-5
CASSLAWDQYF
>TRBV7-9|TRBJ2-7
CASSLGGGKPYEQYF
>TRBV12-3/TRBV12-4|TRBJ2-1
CASSSRKTSGRSKPFIYNEQFF
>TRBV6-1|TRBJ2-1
CASSEVGQGNEQFF
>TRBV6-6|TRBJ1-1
CASSYAGRVTEAFF